Sequencing of this TCR beta chain was carried out in a study of blood T cell repertoires in COVID-19. Turning to the study itself: The origin of the acute and convalescent COVID-19 samples was the United States, Italy and Spain. T cells, B-cell-depleted T cells, or PBMCs provided the cDNA or gDNA that served as material.

From germline, CDR1 is SQVTM and CDR2 ANQGSEA. The length of the CDR3 is 12 residues. Trimming took off 7 bases at V and 5 bases at J, with 14 bases between the two ends. Under the authors' procedure: Reference gene primer amplification in the assay estimated nucleated cell counts. The method was immunoSEQ multiplex PCR; TCRdb's version includes in-frame clones alone and lacks a portion of them. That table is the source of V, J and clone size, and D and trimming were worked out from the DNA. The sample has approximately 96,000 clones; roughly 90% are singletons. Sequenced input: peripheral blood. The rearrangement links TRBV29-1 to TRBJ1-1; no definite D call. The TCR was taken from a man aged 60 to 75 with acute or convalescent COVID-19. The CDR3 region is CSGWTGETEAFF. DNA for the CDR3: TGCAGCGGGTGGACGGGAGAGACTGAAGCTTTCTTT.